These 12 T cell receptor beta chains were sequenced from one sample in a study of T cell responses to AZD1222 COVID-19 vaccine. TCRdb's copy holds only in-frame clones and misses some; the assay was immunoSEQ multiplex PCR. The sample shows 90,000 to 120,000 clones, nearly 90% of them seen only once. The sample consisted of peripheral blood, taken 28 days after the second AZD1222 dose. Receptors originate from an adult who received the AZD1222 COVID-19 vaccine.

The gene calls are TRBV27 and TRBJ2-5; 7 bases match TRBD2. The CDR3 consists of 11 residues. CDR1 and CDR2 from the germline V gene are MNHEY and SMNVEV (reference sequence). The CDR3 here is CAVTGRETQYF. The CDR3 DNA is TGTGCGGTCACCGGGAGGGAGACCCAGTACTTC.

This CDR3 is CATGQGGYEQYF. The CDR3 region has the DNA TGTGCCACCGGACAGGGCGGGTACGAGCAGTACTTC. The V and J genes are TRBV10-3 and TRBJ2-7, with 8 bases aligning to TRBD1. Germline V gives CDR1 ENHRY, CDR2 SYGVKD. The CDR3 sequence is 12 residues long. V lost 10 bases to trimming and J lost 4 bases; unmatched junction nucleotides: 6.

The CDR3 region has the DNA TGTGCCAGCAGCTTGGGAAAGAGCTCCTACGAGCAGTACTTC. Encoded protein: CASSLGKSSYEQYF. The rearrangement uses TRBV5-4 and TRBJ2-7; D ambiguous. The CDR3 sequence is 14 residues long. Germline V CDR1 and CDR2: SGHNT, YYREEE (reference sequence). Trimming cost V 0 bases and J 0 bases, with 7 bases left between them.

This clone was observed a single time. The J gene is TRBJ1-2, the V gene TRBV30, with TRBD1 identical over 8 bases. V lost 4 bases, J lost 2 bases, and 12 bases stayed unmatched. Per germline, CDR1 GTSNPN and CDR2 SVGIG (reference sequence). The CDR3 consists of 16 residues. DNA for the CDR3: TGTGCCTGGAACTGGGGACGGACAGGGCAAAACTATGGCTACACCTTC. This translates into CAWNWGRTGQNYGYTF.

This clone appeared once. The chain recombines TRBV3-1 (or the pseudogene TRBV3-2) with TRBJ1-1; possibly TRBD1 for D (5 bases). Germline V lookup: CDR1 LGHDT, CDR2 YNNKEL (reference sequence). CDR3 length equals 13 residues. Trimming removed 2 bases at V and 8 bases at J, with 12 bases between. The CDR3 DNA is TGTGCCAGCAGCCAATGGGGCGGGTGGGAAGCTTTCTTT. It codes for CASSQWGGWEAFF.

This chain links TRBV28 with TRBJ1-1, with a possible D match to TRBD1 (5 bases). Germline lookup yields CDR1 MDHEN and CDR2 SYDVKM. Trimming stripped 2 bases from V and 8 bases from J, with 21 bases between. This CDR3 comprises 16 residues. In DNA form, the CDR3 reads TGTGCCAGCAGTTTAAAGAGGTGGCAGGGTGACAGAGAAGCTTTCTTT. It codes for CASSLKRWQGDREAFF.

The chain joins TRBV11-3 to TRBJ2-1; D gene unclear. CDR3 length equals 13 residues. Per the germline V gene, CDR1 is SGHNT and CDR2 is YENEEA. Trimming left V 5 bases short and J 5 bases short, with 10 bases between. CDR3 bases: TGTGCCAGCAGCATTACCAGGAACAATGAGCAGTTCTTC. This codes for CASSITRNNEQFF.

V gene TRBV7-2 combines with J gene TRBJ2-1, with unresolved D. V gave up 6 bases and J gave up 4 bases, with 16 bases separating them. Germline assignment: CDR1 SGHTA and CDR2 FQGNSA. CDR3 size: 15 residues. This CDR3 reads CASSPRWGGYNEQFF. The CDR3 DNA follows: TGTGCCAGCAGTCCAAGATGGGGTGGGTACAATGAGCAGTTCTTC.

This clone was observed a single time. CDR3 coding DNA: TGTGCCAGCAGTCAGAGTAGGGGGCCCCAGCATTTT. Its translation is CASSQSRGPQHF. This chain links TRBV6-5 with TRBJ1-5, with D maybe TRBD1 (5 bases). CDR3 size: 12 residues. Trimming removed 5 bases from V and 9 bases from J, with 11 bases in between. Germline assignment: CDR1 MNHEY and CDR2 SVGAGI.

The rearrangement links TRBV5-1 to TRBJ2-6, with D hard to call. CDR1 is SGHRS and CDR2 is YFSETQ in the germline V gene. The CDR3 is made up of 15 amino acids. V was shortened by 0 bases and J by 0 bases, with 4 bases between the two germline ends. In nucleotides, the CDR3 is TGCGCCAGCAGCTTGGAGCGCTCTGGGGCCAACGTCCTGACTTTC. Residues: CASSLERSGANVLTF.

CDR3 residues: CASSHNWDSSSYEQYF. The CDR3 bases are TGTGCCAGCAGTCATAACTGGGACTCCAGCTCCTACGAGCAGTACTTC. The chain carries TRBV3-1 (or the pseudogene TRBV3-2) and TRBJ2-7; D may be TRBD2 (6 bases). CDR3 length: 16 amino acids. Between the trimmed V and J ends, which lost 6 bases and 0 bases, there was a span of 18 bases. The germline V gene has CDR1 LGHDT and CDR2 YNNKEL (reference sequence).

The V gene is TRBV19, the J gene TRBJ1-3; D gene unclear. The CDR3 spans 15 residues. V gave up 4 bases and J gave up 0 bases, with 10 bases separating them. Looked up from germline, CDR1 is LNHDA and CDR2 is SQIVND (reference sequence). The CDR3 DNA is TGTGCCAGTAGTAGATCGAGGATCTCTGGAAACACCATATATTTT. This translates into CASSRSRISGNTIYF.